These 24 T cell receptor beta chains originate from one sample sequenced in a study of shared clonotypes between healthy human individuals. The method was immunoSEQ multiplex PCR; TCRdb's version includes in-frame clones alone and lacks a portion of them. The profile shows 950,000 to 1,200,000 clones, 77% of them singletons. Sequenced input: memory CD4+ T cells from PBMCs. Subset given: CD45RA-negative fraction. Receptors were obtained from a man aged 18-30 years in good health. Some clones in this sample may be carry-over from other donors' samples.

This clone occurred once. The chain couples TRBV6-1 to TRBJ2-3, with 7 bases matching TRBD2. The ends lost 2 bases at V and 7 bases at J; junction bases unmatched: 12. The CDR3 spans 16 residues. Looked up from germline, CDR1 is MNHNS and CDR2 is SASEGT. CDR3 in amino acids: CASSELPRETRNTQYF. The CDR3 DNA reads TGTGCCAGCAGTGAACTTCCGCGGGAGACCAGGAATACGCAGTATTTT.

This clone came up once. This sequence joins TRBV7-9 and TRBJ1-3, with D possibly being TRBD1 (5 bases). Germline CDR1 reads SEHNR; CDR2 reads FQNEAQ (reference sequence). CDR3 length equals 17 residues. Deletions cut 7 bases from V and 0 bases from J, with 19 bases between. The CDR3 region is CASTKWTEGDSGNTIYF. CDR3 nucleotides: TGTGCCAGCACCAAATGGACCGAAGGGGACTCTGGAAACACCATATATTTT.

This chain links TRBV4-3 with TRBJ2-2; 16 bases fit TRBD2. Unmatched junction bases numbered 0, after V lost 3 bases and J lost 5 bases. Germline CDR1 and CDR2: LGHNA and YSLEER. CDR3 length: 16 amino acids. The CDR3 coding sequence is TGCGCCAGCAGCCAGGGACTAGCGGGAGGGACCGGGGAGCTGTTTTTT. Its protein product is CASSQGLAGGTGELFF.

This clone showed up just once. A much larger clone differs from this one at a single base, so this may be a read error. Other nucleotide sequences in the sample specify the same CDR3. This rearrangement joins TRBV30 to TRBJ2-5; D unclear. V lost 2 bases and J lost 5, with 12 bases in between. This CDR3 has 13 amino acids. Germline V gene data show CDR1 as GTSNPN and CDR2 as SVGIG (reference sequence). DNA of the CDR3: TGTGCCTGGAGTCACGGCAGTAGGGAGACCCAGTACTTC. It yields the protein CAWSHGSRETQYF.

The rearrangement joins TRBV6-5 to TRBJ2-1; TRBD2 agrees at 14 bases. V shed 7 bases and J 9 bases; nucleotides not matched to a gene: 2. The CDR3 has 13 residues. Germline loops: CDR1 MNHEY, CDR2 SVGAGI. The CDR3 protein is CASIGLAGGEQFF. CDR3 in DNA: TGTGCCAGCATAGGACTAGCGGGAGGTGAGCAGTTCTTC.

The chain uses TRBV10-2 and TRBJ2-4; D is unresolved. The V gene lost 6 bases and the J gene lost 9 bases, with 21 bases spanning the gap. The CDR3 sequence is 15 residues long. Germline CDR1 and CDR2: WSHSY and SAAADI. The CDR3: CASRGITVKGPIQYF. The DNA of the CDR3 is TGCGCCAGCAGGGGAATTACGGTTAAAGGGCCCATTCAGTACTTC.

The sample holds a few counts of this clone. The rearrangement joins TRBV15 to TRBJ1-5, with D possibly matching TRBD1 (6 bases). The CDR3 extends over 16 amino acids. V was shortened by 2 bases and J by 6 bases, with 17 bases between the two germline ends. Germline CDR1 LNHNV, CDR2 YYDKDF (reference sequence). This chain's CDR3 is CATSRLTATGSQPQHF. Written as DNA, the CDR3 is TGTGCCACCAGCAGACTCACTGCGACAGGTTCTCAGCCCCAGCATTTT.

The V gene is TRBV7-2, the J gene TRBJ1-2; TRBD1 might be the D (6 bases). Germline V gives CDR1 SGHTA, CDR2 FQGNSA. The CDR3 length is 15 residues. V was trimmed by 5 bases and J by 3 bases, leaving 16 bases between them. CDR3: CASSPGTPYHYGYTF. As DNA, the CDR3 is TGTGCCAGCAGCCCCGGGACACCCTATCACTATGGCTACACCTTC.

The chain recombines TRBV29-1 with TRBJ2-3; D is unresolved. This CDR3 has 13 amino acids. Trimming removed 4 bases at V and 2 bases at J, with 10 bases between. Germline V gives CDR1 SQVTM, CDR2 ANQGSEA. CDR3 sequence: CSVARPLTDTQYF. The CDR3 DNA is TGCAGCGTTGCCCGCCCCCTCACAGATACGCAGTATTTT.

Comments on this clone: Other DNA sequences within the sample encode an identical CDR3. The V and J genes are TRBV20-1 and TRBJ2-7; perhaps TRBD2 as D (5 bases). Trimming shortened V by 3 bases and J by 6 bases, and 6 bases separated the two germline ends. The CDR3 loop spans 10 amino acids. The germline V gene has CDR1 DFQATT and CDR2 SNEGSKA (reference sequence). The CDR3 reads CSASLAEQYF. As DNA, the CDR3 is TGCAGTGCTAGTCTAGCCGAGCAGTACTTC.

This chain connects TRBV28 to TRBJ2-7; D gene unclear. V lost 7 bases and J lost 2, with 12 bases in between. This CDR3 region has 13 residues. Per the germline V gene, CDR1 is MDHEN and CDR2 is SYDVKM. The chain's CDR3 is CASIRIYPYEQYF. CDR3 DNA sequence: TGTGCCAGCATTAGGATTTACCCCTACGAGCAGTACTTC.

J is TRBJ2-5 and V is TRBV19; TRBD2 matches 11 bases. Germline V lookup: CDR1 LNHDA, CDR2 SQIVND (reference sequence). CDR3 length: 16 amino acids. With V trimmed by 3 bases and J by 4 bases, 7 bases remained unmatched. The CDR3 loop is CASSMFSGREAETQYF. The CDR3 DNA is TGTGCCAGTAGTATGTTTAGCGGGAGGGAAGCAGAGACCCAGTACTTC.

This chain joins TRBV30 and TRBJ1-1; 7 bases fit TRBD1. The CDR3 covers 16 residues. Germline V gene lookup returns CDR1 GTSNPN and CDR2 SVGIG (reference sequence). V trimming: 2 bases; J trimming: 4 bases; junction bases outside the gene matches: 13. The CDR3 here is CAWSTFDRAGVTEAFF. DNA of the CDR3: TGTGCCTGGAGTACTTTCGACAGGGCGGGTGTCACTGAAGCTTTCTTT.

The V call is TRBV7-2, the J call TRBJ2-3, with a tentative D call TRBD2 (5 bases). CDR1 SGHTA and CDR2 FQGNSA come from the germline V gene. This CDR3 comprises 15 residues. V was pared by 0 bases and J by 6 bases, with 13 bases between. CDR3 sequence reads: CASSLAAEPYDTQYF. CDR3 nucleotide sequence: TGTGCCAGCAGCTTAGCAGCGGAACCCTATGATACGCAGTATTTT. Together with reference TRBV7-2 and TRBJ2-3, the CDR3 gives the full variable domain: GAGVSQSPSNKVTEKGKDVELRCDPISGHTALYWYRQSLGQGLEFLIYFQGNSAPDKSGLPSDRFSAERTGGSVSTLTIQRTQQEDSAVYLCASSLAAEPYDTQYFGPGTRLTVL.

In this sample, this clone turned up a few times. The chain joins TRBV27 to TRBJ2-1; tentatively, D is TRBD1 (6 bases). Germline CDR1 reads MNHEY; CDR2 reads SMNVEV (reference sequence). The CDR3 spans 16 residues. Trimming pared 7 bases from V and 6 bases from J, leaving 22 bases between. The CDR3 DNA sequence: TGTGCCAGCAACCTATGGGGCCCGGACAGCCTCAATGAGCAGTTCTTC. Translated, it gives CASNLWGPDSLNEQFF.

This clone has a handful of counts. The genes are TRBV6-4 and TRBJ2-3; 7 bases line up with TRBD2. The CDR3 has 14 residues. CDR1 is MRHNA, CDR2 SNTAGT, per germline. With 3 bases clipped from V and 1 base from J, the junction kept 1 base outside the gene matches. The chain's CDR3 is CASSETSGTDTQYF. The CDR3 DNA is TGTGCCAGCAGTGAAACTAGCGGCACAGATACGCAGTATTTT.

This chain joins TRBV28 and TRBJ1-5; 8 bases are shared with TRBD1. The CDR3 consists of 14 residues. Trimming took 3 bases from V and 7 from J; bases not matched to a gene: 5. Germline V CDR1 and CDR2: MDHEN, SYDVKM. The CDR3 reads CASSFGTGVQPQHF. The CDR3 nucleotides read TGTGCCAGCAGTTTTGGGACAGGTGTCCAGCCCCAGCATTTT.

The chain employs TRBV7-7 and TRBJ2-5; D not resolved. CDR1 is SSHAT and CDR2 is FNYEAQ in the germline V gene (reference sequence). Trimming removed 3 bases at V and 1 base at J, with 15 bases between. The CDR3 covers 16 residues. CDR3 coding DNA: TGTGCCAGCAGCTTGGGTGTTAGCAGAACCCAAGAGACCCAGTACTTC. The encoded protein is CASSLGVSRTQETQYF.

V and J are TRBV15 and TRBJ2-1; TRBD1 aligns across 11 bases. CDR1 and CDR2 (germline): LNHNV, YYDKDF (reference sequence). The CDR3 consists of 17 residues. The ends lost 0 bases at V and 6 bases at J; junction bases unmatched: 7. CDR3 sequence: CATSRDLGTGGFNEQFF. The DNA for the CDR3 is TGTGCCACCAGCAGAGATCTAGGGACAGGGGGATTCAATGAGCAGTTCTTC.

This chain links TRBV5-1 with TRBJ2-1; 11 bases agree with TRBD1. Germline trimming cut 5 bases from V and 5 bases from J; bases unmatched to any gene: 9. Per the germline V gene, CDR1 is SGHRS and CDR2 is YFSETQ. This CDR3 contains 16 residues. The CDR3 here is CASRPIPGQGDNEQFF. In DNA form, the CDR3 reads TGCGCCAGCAGACCGATACCGGGACAGGGGGACAATGAGCAGTTCTTC.

This clone was found once. This rearrangement joins TRBV14 to TRBJ2-1; D remains ambiguous. The CDR3 extends over 15 amino acids. Trimming took off 0 bases at V and 2 bases at J, with 8 bases between the two ends. Germline values: CDR1 SGHDN, CDR2 FVKESK. The DNA for the CDR3 is TGTGCCAGCAGCCAAGATTATTTCCCCTACAATGAGCAGTTCTTC. Encoded protein: CASSQDYFPYNEQFF.

The rearrangement joins TRBV19 to TRBJ2-5; weak D call: TRBD2 (5 bases). The V gene's germline CDR1 is LNHDA and CDR2 SQIVND (reference sequence). V lost 6 bases to trimming and J lost 5 bases, with 13 bases between them. CDR3 length: 13 residues. This chain's CDR3 is CASSLSPGETQYF. For the CDR3, the DNA is TGTGCCAGTAGCCTTTCCCCGGGGGAGACCCAGTACTTC.

This rearrangement joins TRBV27 to TRBJ2-7, with 8 nucleotides matching TRBD1. The V gene's germline CDR1 is MNHEY and CDR2 SMNVEV (reference sequence). The CDR3 totals 15 residues. The V segment lost 5 bases and the J segment 0 bases; nucleotides outside the gene matches: 6. CDR3 in amino acids: CASSARTGSSYEQYF. The CDR3 DNA reads TGTGCCAGCAGTGCCCGGACAGGGAGCTCCTACGAGCAGTACTTC.

CDR3 region: CASSSGTGNTIYF. The CDR3 DNA reads as TGTGCCAGCAGCTCGGGGACAGGAAACACCATATATTTT. The gene calls are TRBV11-1 and TRBJ1-3, with D possibly matching TRBD1 (6 bases). CDR1 and CDR2 (germline): SGHAT, FQDESV (reference sequence). V was cut by 4 bases and J by 4 bases, with 8 bases left in between. The CDR3 loop spans 13 amino acids.